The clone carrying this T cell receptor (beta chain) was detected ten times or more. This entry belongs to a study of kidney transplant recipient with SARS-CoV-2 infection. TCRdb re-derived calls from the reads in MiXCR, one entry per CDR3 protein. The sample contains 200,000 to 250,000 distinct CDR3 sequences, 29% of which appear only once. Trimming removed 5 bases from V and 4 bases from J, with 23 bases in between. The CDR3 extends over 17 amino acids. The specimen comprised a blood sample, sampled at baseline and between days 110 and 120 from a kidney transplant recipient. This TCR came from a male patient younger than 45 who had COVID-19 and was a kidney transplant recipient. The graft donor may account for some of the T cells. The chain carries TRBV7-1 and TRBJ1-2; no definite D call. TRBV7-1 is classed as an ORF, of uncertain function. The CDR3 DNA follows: TGTGCCAGCAGCGTCTATTGTCACGAGGGAAAGACCTATGGCTACACCTTC. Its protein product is CASSVYCHEGKTYGYTF.